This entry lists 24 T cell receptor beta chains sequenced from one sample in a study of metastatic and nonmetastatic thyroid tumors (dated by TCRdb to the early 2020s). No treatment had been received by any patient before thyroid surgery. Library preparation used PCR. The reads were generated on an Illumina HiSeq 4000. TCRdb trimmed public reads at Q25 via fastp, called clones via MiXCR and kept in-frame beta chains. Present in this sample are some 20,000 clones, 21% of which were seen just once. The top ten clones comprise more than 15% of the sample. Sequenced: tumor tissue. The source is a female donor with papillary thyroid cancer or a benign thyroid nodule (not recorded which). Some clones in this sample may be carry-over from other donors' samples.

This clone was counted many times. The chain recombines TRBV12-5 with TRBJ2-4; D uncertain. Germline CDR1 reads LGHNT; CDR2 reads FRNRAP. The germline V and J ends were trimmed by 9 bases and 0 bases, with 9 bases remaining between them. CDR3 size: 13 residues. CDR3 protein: CASSNLAKNIQYF. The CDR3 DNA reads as TGTGCTAGCTCAAACTTAGCCAAAAACATTCAGTACTTC.

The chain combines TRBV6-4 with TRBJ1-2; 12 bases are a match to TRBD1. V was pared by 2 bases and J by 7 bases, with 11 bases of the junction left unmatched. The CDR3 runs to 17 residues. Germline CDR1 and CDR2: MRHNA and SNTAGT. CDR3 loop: CASSDGSGTGGSGGYTF. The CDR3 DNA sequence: TGTGCCAGCAGTGACGGTTCCGGGACAGGGGGCAGCGGTGGCTACACCTTC.

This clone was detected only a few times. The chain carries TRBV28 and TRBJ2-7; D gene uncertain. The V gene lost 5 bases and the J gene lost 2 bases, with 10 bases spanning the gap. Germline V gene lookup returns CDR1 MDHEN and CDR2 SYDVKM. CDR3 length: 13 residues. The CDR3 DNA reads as TGTGCCAGCAGTCCCGACTGGACCTACGAGCAGTACTTC. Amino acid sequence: CASSPDWTYEQYF.

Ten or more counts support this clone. CDR3 region: CASSSGAEAFF. DNA of the CDR3: TGTGCCAGCAGTTCGGGGGCTGAAGCTTTCTTT. The chain has TRBV6-1 and TRBJ1-1, with a possible D match to TRBD1 (5 bases). Trimming cost V 5 bases and J 6 bases, with 7 bases left between them. CDR1 and CDR2 (germline): MNHNS, SASEGT. The CDR3 covers 11 residues.

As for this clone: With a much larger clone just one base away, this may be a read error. The DNA of the CDR3 is TGTGCCAGCAGCCAATGGACAGACCAAGAGACCCGGTACTTC. It codes for CASSQWTDQETRYF. The chain couples TRBV5-4 to TRBJ2-5; maybe TRBD1 (6 bases). Germline V gene data show CDR1 as SGHNT and CDR2 as YYREEE (reference sequence). The CDR3 length is 14 residues.

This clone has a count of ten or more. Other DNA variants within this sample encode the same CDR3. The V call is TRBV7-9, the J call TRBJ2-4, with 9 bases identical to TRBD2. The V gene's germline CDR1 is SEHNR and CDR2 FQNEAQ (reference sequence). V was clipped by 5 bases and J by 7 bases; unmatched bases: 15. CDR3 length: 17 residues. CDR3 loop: CASSRPFGAGGGNIQYF. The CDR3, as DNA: TGTGCCAGCAGCCGACCTTTTGGAGCGGGAGGCGGGAACATTCAGTACTTC.

The DNA for the CDR3 is TGTGCCAGCAGTGAATTAGGCAGGGGTCGGGGTCAGCCCCAGCATTTT. This gives the protein CASSELGRGRGQPQHF. V usage is TRBV2 and J usage is TRBJ1-5, with a weak D call TRBD1 (6 bases). The CDR3 consists of 16 residues. CDR1 SNHLY and CDR2 FYNNEI come from the germline V gene. V was shortened by 2 bases and J by 6 bases, with 17 bases between the two germline ends.

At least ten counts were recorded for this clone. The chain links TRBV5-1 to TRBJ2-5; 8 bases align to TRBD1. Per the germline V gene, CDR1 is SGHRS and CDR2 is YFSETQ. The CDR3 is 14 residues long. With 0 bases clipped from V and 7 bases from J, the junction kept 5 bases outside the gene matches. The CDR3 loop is CASSLGTGSTTQYF. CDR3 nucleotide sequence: TGCGCCAGCAGCTTGGGGACAGGGAGTACGACCCAGTACTTC.

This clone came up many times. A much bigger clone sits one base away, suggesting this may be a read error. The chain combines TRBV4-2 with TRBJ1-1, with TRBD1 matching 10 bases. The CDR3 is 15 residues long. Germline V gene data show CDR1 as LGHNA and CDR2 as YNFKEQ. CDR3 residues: CAGSQVRTGGTEAFF. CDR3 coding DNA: TGTGCCGGCAGCCAAGTGCGGACAGGGGGCACTGAAGCTTTCTTT.

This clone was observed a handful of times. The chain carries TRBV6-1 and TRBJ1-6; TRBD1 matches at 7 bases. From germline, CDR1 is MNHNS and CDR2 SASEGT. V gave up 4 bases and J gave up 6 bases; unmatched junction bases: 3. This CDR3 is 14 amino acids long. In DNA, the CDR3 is TGTGCCAGCAGTGGAGGGGGCGGTAATTCACCCCTCCACTTT. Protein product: CASSGGGGNSPLHF.

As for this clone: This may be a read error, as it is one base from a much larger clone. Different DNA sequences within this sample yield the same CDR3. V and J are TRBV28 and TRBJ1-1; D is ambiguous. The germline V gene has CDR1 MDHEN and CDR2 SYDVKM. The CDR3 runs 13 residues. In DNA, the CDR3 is TGCGCCAACAGTTTATGGTTAGGCACTGAAGCTTTCTTT. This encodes CANSLWLGTEAFF.

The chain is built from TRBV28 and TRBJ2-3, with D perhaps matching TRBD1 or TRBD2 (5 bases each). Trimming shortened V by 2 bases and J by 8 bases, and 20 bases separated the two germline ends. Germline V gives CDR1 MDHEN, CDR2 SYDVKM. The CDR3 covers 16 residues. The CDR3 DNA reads TGTGCCAGCAGTTTAGTCAGCGGACCAAAGAGGGGTACGCAGTATTTT. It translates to CASSLVSGPKRGTQYF.

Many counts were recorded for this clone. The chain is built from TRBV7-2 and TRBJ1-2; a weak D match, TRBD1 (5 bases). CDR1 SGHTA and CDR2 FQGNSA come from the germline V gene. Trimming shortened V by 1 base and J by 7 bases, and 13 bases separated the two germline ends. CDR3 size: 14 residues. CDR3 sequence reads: CASSLDPRGGGYTF. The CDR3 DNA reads TGTGCCAGCAGCTTAGATCCTCGCGGGGGTGGCTACACCTTC. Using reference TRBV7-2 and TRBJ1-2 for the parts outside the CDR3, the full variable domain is GAGVSQSPSNKVTEKGKDVELRCDPISGHTALYWYRQSLGQGLEFLIYFQGNSAPDKSGLPSDRFSAERTGGSVSTLTIQRTQQEDSAVYLCASSLDPRGGGYTFGSGTRLTVV.

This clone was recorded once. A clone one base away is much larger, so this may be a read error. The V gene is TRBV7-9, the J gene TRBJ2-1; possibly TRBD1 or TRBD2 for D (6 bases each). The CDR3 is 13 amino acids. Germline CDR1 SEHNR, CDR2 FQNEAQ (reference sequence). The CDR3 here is CANSLGGYNEQFF. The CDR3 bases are TGTGCCAACAGCCTAGGGGGGTACAATGAGCAGTTCTTC.

The CDR3 region is CASSLTGVGANVLTF. In DNA form, the CDR3 reads TGTGCCAGCAGCTTAACCGGGGTCGGGGCCAACGTCCTGACTTTC. The V gene is TRBV11-2, the J gene TRBJ2-6, with a possible D match to TRBD2 (5 bases). The germline V and J ends were trimmed by 2 bases and 4 bases, with 9 bases remaining between them. The CDR3 totals 15 residues. Germline V gene sequence: CDR1 SGHAT, CDR2 FQNNGV.

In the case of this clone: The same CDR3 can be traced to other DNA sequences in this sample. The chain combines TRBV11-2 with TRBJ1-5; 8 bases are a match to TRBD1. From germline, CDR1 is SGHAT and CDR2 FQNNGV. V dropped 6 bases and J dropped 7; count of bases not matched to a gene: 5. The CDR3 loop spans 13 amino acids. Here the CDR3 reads CASSFDRGQPQHF. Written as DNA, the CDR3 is TGTGCCAGCAGTTTCGACAGGGGACAGCCCCAGCATTTT. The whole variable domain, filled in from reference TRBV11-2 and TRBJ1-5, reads EAGVAQSPRYKIIEKRQSVAFWCNPISGHATLYWYQQILGQGPKLLIQFQNNGVVDDSQLPKDRFSAERLKGVDSTLKIQPAKLEDSAVYLCASSFDRGQPQHFGDGTRLSIL.

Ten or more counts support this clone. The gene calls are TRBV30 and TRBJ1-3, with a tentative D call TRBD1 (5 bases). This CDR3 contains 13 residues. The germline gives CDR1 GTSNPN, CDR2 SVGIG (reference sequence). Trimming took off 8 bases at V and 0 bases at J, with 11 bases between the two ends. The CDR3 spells CAGTGFSGNTIYF. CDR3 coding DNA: TGTGCCGGCACAGGCTTCTCTGGAAACACCATATATTTT.

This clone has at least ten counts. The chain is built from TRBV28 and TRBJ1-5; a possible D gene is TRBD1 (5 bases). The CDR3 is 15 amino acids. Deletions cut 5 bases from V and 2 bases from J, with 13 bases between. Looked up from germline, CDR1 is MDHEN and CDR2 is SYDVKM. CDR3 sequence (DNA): TGTGCCAGCAGTCCCTTGGGGGATGGCAATCAGCCCCAGCATTTT. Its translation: CASSPLGDGNQPQHF.

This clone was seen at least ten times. The CDR3 spells CSASSRFTKNIQYF. The CDR3 coding sequence is TGCAGTGCTAGTTCTCGATTTACCAAAAACATTCAGTACTTC. The rearrangement links TRBV20-1 to TRBJ2-4; D gene ambiguous. The germline V gene has CDR1 DFQATT and CDR2 SNEGSKA (reference sequence). Between the trimmed V and J ends, which lost 3 bases and 2 bases, there was a span of 11 bases. The CDR3 length is 14 residues.

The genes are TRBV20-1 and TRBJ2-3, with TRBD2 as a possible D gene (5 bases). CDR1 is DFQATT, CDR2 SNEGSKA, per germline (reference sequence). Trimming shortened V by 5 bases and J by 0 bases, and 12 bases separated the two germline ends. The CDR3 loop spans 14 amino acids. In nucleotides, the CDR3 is TGCAGTGCTTGGGAGTCCCTAAGCACAGATACGCAGTATTTT. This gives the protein CSAWESLSTDTQYF.

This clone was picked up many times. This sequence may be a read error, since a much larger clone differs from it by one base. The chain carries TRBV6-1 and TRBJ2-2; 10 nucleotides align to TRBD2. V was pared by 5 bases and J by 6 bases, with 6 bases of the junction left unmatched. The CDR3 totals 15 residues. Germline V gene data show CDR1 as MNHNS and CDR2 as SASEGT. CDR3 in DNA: TGTGCCAGCAGTACTAGCGGGGCGGGACCCGGGGAGCTGTTTTTT. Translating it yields CASSTSGAGPGELFF.

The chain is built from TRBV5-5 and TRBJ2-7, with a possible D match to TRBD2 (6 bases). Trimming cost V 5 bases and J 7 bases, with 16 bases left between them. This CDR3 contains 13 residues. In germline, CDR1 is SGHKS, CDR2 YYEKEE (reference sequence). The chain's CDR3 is CASRSSDPLEQYF. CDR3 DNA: TGTGCCAGCAGATCTAGCGACCCGTTGGAGCAGTACTTC.

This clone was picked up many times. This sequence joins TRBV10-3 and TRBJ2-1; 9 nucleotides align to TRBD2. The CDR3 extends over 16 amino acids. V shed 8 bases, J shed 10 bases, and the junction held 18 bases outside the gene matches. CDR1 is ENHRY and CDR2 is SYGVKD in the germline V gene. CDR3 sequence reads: CAIGETLAGAINEQFF. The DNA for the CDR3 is TGTGCCATCGGAGAGACTTTAGCGGGAGCAATTAACGAGCAGTTCTTC.

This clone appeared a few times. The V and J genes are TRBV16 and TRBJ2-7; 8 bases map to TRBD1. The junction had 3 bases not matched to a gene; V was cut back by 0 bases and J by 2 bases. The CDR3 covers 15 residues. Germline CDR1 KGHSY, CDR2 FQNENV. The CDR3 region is CASSQSGQGTYEQYF. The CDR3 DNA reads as TGTGCCAGCAGCCAATCTGGACAGGGAACCTACGAGCAGTACTTC.